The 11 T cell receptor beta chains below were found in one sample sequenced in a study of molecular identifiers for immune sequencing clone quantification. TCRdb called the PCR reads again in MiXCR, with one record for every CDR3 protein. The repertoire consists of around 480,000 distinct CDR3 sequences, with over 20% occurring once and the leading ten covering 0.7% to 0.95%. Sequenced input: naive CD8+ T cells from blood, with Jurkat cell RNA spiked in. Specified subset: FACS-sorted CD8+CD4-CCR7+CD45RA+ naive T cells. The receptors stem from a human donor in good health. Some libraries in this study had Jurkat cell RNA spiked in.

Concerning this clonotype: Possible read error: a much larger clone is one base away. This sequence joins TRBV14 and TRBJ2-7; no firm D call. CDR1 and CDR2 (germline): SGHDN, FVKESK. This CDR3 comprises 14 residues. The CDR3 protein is CASGQEHLTYEQYF. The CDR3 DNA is TGTGCCAGCGGCCAAGAACATCTAACCTACGAGCAGTACTTC.

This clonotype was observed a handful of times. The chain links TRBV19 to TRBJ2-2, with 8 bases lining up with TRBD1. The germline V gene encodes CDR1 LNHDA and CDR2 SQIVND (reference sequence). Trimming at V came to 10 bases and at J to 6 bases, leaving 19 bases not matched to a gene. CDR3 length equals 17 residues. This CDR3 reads CATEDPRTGRVAGELFF. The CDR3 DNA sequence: TGTGCCACTGAAGATCCCCGGACAGGGCGGGTGGCCGGGGAGCTGTTTTTT.

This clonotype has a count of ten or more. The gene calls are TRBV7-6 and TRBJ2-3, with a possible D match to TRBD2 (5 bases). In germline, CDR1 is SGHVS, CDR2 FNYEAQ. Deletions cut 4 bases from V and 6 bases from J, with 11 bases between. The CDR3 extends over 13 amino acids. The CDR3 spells CASSWYGGDTQYF. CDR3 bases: TGTGCCAGCAGCTGGTATGGCGGGGATACGCAGTATTTT.

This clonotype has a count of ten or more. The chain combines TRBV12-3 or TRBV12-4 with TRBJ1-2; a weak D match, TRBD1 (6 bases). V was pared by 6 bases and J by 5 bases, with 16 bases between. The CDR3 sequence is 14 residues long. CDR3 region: CASRLRGTDYGYTF. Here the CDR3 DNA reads TGTGCCAGCAGGTTAAGGGGGACGGATTATGGCTACACCTTC.

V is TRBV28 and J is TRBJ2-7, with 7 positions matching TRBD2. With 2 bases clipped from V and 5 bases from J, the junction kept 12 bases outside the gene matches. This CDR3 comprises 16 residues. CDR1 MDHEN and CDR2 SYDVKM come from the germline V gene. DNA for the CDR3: TGTGCCAGCAGTTTAGGGCCAGGAGGGAGGGGAAACGAGCAGTACTTC. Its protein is CASSLGPGGRGNEQYF.

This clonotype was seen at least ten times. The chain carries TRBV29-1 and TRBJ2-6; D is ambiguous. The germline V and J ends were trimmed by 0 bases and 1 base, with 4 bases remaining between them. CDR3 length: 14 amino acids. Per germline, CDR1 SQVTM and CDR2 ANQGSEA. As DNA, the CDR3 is TGCAGCGTTGAAGACACGTCTGGGGCCAACGTCCTGACTTTC. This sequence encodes CSVEDTSGANVLTF.

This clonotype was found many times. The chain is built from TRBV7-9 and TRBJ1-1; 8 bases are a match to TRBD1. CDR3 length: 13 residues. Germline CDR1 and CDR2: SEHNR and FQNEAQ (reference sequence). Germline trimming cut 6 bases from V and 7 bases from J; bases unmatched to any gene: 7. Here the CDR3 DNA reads TGTGCCAGCAGACGGACAGGGAATATTGAAGCTTTCTTT. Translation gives CASRRTGNIEAFF.

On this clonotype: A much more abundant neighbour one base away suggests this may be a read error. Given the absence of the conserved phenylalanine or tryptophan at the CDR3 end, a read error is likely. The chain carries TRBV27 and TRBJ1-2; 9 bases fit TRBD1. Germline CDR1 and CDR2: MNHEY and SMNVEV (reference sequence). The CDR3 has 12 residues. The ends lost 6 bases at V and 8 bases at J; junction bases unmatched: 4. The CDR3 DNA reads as TGTGCCAGCAGACAGGGGGCTGGGGGCTACACCCTC. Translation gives CASRQGAGGYTL.

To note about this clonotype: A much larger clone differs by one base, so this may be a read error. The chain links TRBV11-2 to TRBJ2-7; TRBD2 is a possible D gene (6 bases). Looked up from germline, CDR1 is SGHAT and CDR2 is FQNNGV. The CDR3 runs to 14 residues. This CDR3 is CASSLADYPYGQYF. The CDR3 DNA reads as TGTGCCAGCAGCTTAGCGGACTACCCGTACGGGCAGTACTTC.

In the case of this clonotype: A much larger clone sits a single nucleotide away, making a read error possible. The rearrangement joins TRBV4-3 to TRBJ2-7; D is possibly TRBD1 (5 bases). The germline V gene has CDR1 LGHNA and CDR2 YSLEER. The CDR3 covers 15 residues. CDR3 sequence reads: CASSQTWGGAYEQCF. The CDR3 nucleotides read TGCGCCAGCAGCCAAACCTGGGGTGGGGCCTACGAGCAGTGCTTC.

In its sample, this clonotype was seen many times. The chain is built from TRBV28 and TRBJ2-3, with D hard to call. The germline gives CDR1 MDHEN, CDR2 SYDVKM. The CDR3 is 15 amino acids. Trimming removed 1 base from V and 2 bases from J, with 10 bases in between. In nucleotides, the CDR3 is TGTGCCAGCAGTTTATCCGGCAATCCCACAGATACGCAGTATTTT. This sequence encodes CASSLSGNPTDTQYF.